This TCR beta chain was retrieved from a study of blood T cells in healthy people across ages. A second PCR of about 6 to 11 cycles used a sample-barcoded 5' primer and a J-beta primer mix. The authors tagged each cDNA molecule using a template-switch adaptor with 12 random nucleotides. TCRdb fed the 5' RACE reads into MiXCR, producing one record per CDR3 protein. The sample lists about 720,000 distinct CDR3 sequences; roughly 25% were seen once. The CDR3 covers 13 residues. The germline V and J ends were trimmed by 10 bases and 0 bases, with 13 bases remaining between them. CDR1 is MNHEY and CDR2 is SMNVEV in the germline V gene (reference sequence). This clonotype was seen a few times. What it recognizes is unknown. Study-wide results and limits: The study regarded diversity estimates from one million T cells as underestimates. Per million T cells, the diversity of TCR beta decreased roughly linearly as age advanced.

This sample was also put to use in a study of T cells of mothers and their children. From that study: In this cohort, donors were a few healthy Caucasian mothers plus their six children.

The gene calls are TRBV27 and TRBJ2-7, with D possibly TRBD1 on 6 matching bases. This sequence was found in a boy younger than 18 in good health. Material: blood. In nucleotides, the CDR3 is TGTGCCACTTCGACAGGTAGCTCCTACGAGCAGTACTTC. Its translation is CATSTGSSYEQYF.